A selection of T cell receptor beta chains follows, all from one sample in a study of identical twins. Each CDR3 protein gets one entry after TCRdb re-called the 5' RACE reads with MiXCR. Of about 920,000 distinct CDR3 sequences listed, about 12% are singletons. These data were also reused for a study on yellow fever vaccine responses in identical twins.

Sequenced input: PBMCs. The receptor set was obtained from a woman younger than 30 in good health. Each CDR3 is given with its conserved first and last residue. A D gene is named only where the DNA matches it firmly. Size is omitted from some rows. Given values are once, few, many or a class for expanded clones.

len,j_gene,abundance,d_gene,v_gene,CDR3nt,CDR3aa
16,TRBJ2-3,-,TRBD2,TRBV20-1,TGCAGTGCTATAGGCTCCAAGCGGGAGAACACAGATACGCAGTATTTT,CSAIGSKRENTDTQYF
10,TRBJ1-1,once,-,TRBV20-1,TGCAGTGCGGGATGGACAGAAGCTTTCTTT,CSAGWTEAFF
14,TRBJ1-1,-,TRBD1,TRBV7-9,TGTGCCAGCAGCTCCGGGACAGTAGGGGCTGAAGCTTTCTTT,CASSSGTVGAEAFF
13,TRBJ2-1,-,-,TRBV6-2/TRBV6-3,TGTGCCAGCAGCCGGGACTCCGACATTGAGCAGTTCTTC,CASSRDSDIEQFF
16,TRBJ2-3,-,-,TRBV2,TGTGGCAGCAGTGTTCTCCGCCGGGGGCGCACAGATACGCAGTATTTT,CGSSVLRRGRTDTQYF
15,TRBJ2-1,-,TRBD2,TRBV10-3,TGTGCCATCGGCCAGCGGGATAGCTCCTACAATGAGCAGTTCTTC,CAIGQRDSSYNEQFF
15,TRBJ2-1,-,-,TRBV7-9,TGTGCCAGCAGCTTAAGTACTAGACCTAGGGATGAGCAGTTCTTC,CASSLSTRPRDEQFF
14,TRBJ1-5,few,-,TRBV2,TGTGCCAGCACCGGCGCGGATAGCAATCAGCCCCAGCATTTT,CASTGADSNQPQHF
14,TRBJ1-1,many,TRBD1,TRBV12-3/TRBV12-4,TGTGCCAGCAGTTCCTCGACAGGGAGGACTGAAGCTTTCTTT,CASSSSTGRTEAFF
12,TRBJ1-2,few,-,TRBV3-1,TGTGCCAGCAGCCAAGAGACCCCTAGGCATACCTTC,CASSQETPRHTF
15,TRBJ2-7,few,TRBD1,TRBV2,TGTGCCAGCACCAGACAGGGGGCTCAAACCTACGAGCAGTACTTC,CASTRQGAQTYEQYF
15,TRBJ2-7,many,TRBD2,TRBV12-3/TRBV12-4,TGTGCCAGCAGTTCCGCCGGCGGGAGGATAGGCGAGCAGTACTTC,CASSSAGGRIGEQYF
16,TRBJ2-5,-,TRBD2,TRBV20-1,TGCAGTGCTAGAGAAGCTAGCGGGGGTTATCAAGAGACCCAGTACTTC,CSAREASGGYQETQYF
15,TRBJ2-3,few,TRBD2,TRBV7-6,TGTGCCAGCAGCTCCCCGGGACTAGCGTCAGATACGCAGTATTTT,CASSSPGLASDTQYF
18,TRBJ2-3,many,TRBD2,TRBV11-1,TGTGCCAGCAGCTTGAAACCAGCGGGGGGCCCCAGCACAGATACGCAGTATTTT,CASSLKPAGGPSTDTQYF